A selection of T cell receptor beta chains follows, all from one sample in a study of T cell repertoires in cytomegalovirus infection. One entry per CDR3 protein results from TCRdb running MiXCR on the reads. In the table there are 380,000 or so distinct CDR3 sequences, approximately 35% of which are singletons. No antigen is known for these receptors. The source material was cultured PBMCs, sampled from culture after CMV antigen stimulation. Receptors were obtained from a human donor in good health (CMV status not recorded). Some clones in this sample may be carry-over from other donors' samples. CDR3s include the opening cysteine and the closing phenylalanine or tryptophan. Each record gives: V gene, D gene, J gene, clone size, CDR3 DNA, CDR3 protein. The D gene is left open where the match is weak. Rows may omit the clone size; those that give it use once, few, many or a size class.

>TRBV2|TRBD1|TRBJ1-1|-
TGTGCCAGCATCCGGGACAGGGGCACTGAAGCTTTCTTT
CASIRDRGTEAFF
>TRBV7-2|-|TRBJ1-2|-
TGTGCCAGCAGCTTAGCCCCACGGGGGGCGAATTACTATGGCTACACCTTC
CASSLAPRGANYYGYTF
>TRBV12-3/TRBV12-4|-|TRBJ2-3|-
TGTGCCAGCCTCACCCGGGGCAACACAGATACGCAGTATTTT
CASLTRGNTDTQYF
>TRBV28|TRBD2|TRBJ2-3|few
TGTGCCAGCAGTTCCCGACTAGCATTGCACACAGATACGCAGTATTTT
CASSSRLALHTDTQYF
>TRBV28|-|TRBJ1-4|-
TGTGCCAGCAGCCTGTATCCCGTGTCTAATGAAAAACTGTTTTTT
CASSLYPVSNEKLFF
>TRBV19|-|TRBJ1-2|-
TGTGCCAGTAGTTTAGGGTTTTCGCCGGACGGCTACACCTTC
CASSLGFSPDGYTF
>TRBV20-1|-|TRBJ2-1|-
TGCAGTGCTCCCCGACGGGGCTGGGATGAGCAGTTCTTC
CSAPRRGWDEQFF
>TRBV4-3|TRBD2|TRBJ2-1|-
TGCGCCAGCAGCCAAGATGGCGACTCTAGCGGGAATCCTTATGAGCAGTTCTTC
CASSQDGDSSGNPYEQFF
>TRBV6-6|TRBD1|TRBJ2-3|-
TGTGCCAGCAGTCGGGACAGGGTGACAGATACGCAGTATTTT
CASSRDRVTDTQYF
>TRBV19|-|TRBJ2-2|-
TGTGCCAGTAGTATGTTGGGCGGTCCGGCGAACACCGGGGAGCTGTTTTTT
CASSMLGGPANTGELFF
>TRBV12-3/TRBV12-4|-|TRBJ2-2|-
TGTGCCAGCAGTGGAGGCTTCACCGGGGAGCTGTTTTTT
CASSGGFTGELFF
>TRBV19|-|TRBJ1-2|-
TGTGCCAGTAGTATCATCACGGACTCCCGGCCCCCAAGGGGCTACACCTTC
CASSIITDSRPPRGYTF
>TRBV12-3/TRBV12-4|-|TRBJ1-3|few
TGTGCCAGCAGTTTCTCCCGAAGCTCTGGAAACACCATATATTTT
CASSFSRSSGNTIYF
>TRBV7-8|TRBD1|TRBJ1-5|many
TGTGCCAGCAGTCTTAATACAGGGGATAGCAATCAGCCCCAGCATTTT
CASSLNTGDSNQPQHF
>TRBV6-1|-|TRBJ2-7|-
TGTGCCAGCAGTGAAGACCTGGCGGGGAACTACGAGCAGTACTTC
CASSEDLAGNYEQYF
>TRBV20-1|TRBD1|TRBJ1-1|few
TGCAGTGCTATTCCGGGACAGGGGATACCTGAAGCTTTCTTT
CSAIPGQGIPEAFF
>TRBV19|TRBD1|TRBJ1-1|once
TGTGCCAGTAGTATATTAGGGACAGCGAACACTGAAGCTTTCTTT
CASSILGTANTEAFF
>TRBV6-1|-|TRBJ2-5|-
TGTGCCAGCAGAGTTACGGGAAGTGGGGAGACCCAGTACTTC
CASRVTGSGETQYF
>TRBV29-1|-|TRBJ1-2|-
TGCAGCGTTTGGCATAACTATGGCTACACCTTC
CSVWHNYGYTF
>TRBV7-2|-|TRBJ2-7|-
TGTGCCAGCAGTTTGTCGGGACCCACGGGACACGAGCAGTACTTC
CASSLSGPTGHEQYF
>TRBV18|-|TRBJ2-3|many
TGTGCCAGCTCACCAACCTTAGGCGATACGCAGTATTTT
CASSPTLGDTQYF
>TRBV5-1|TRBD2|TRBJ2-2|few
TGCGCCAGCAGCCCAGTGACTAGCGGGACCGGGGAGCTGTTTTTT
CASSPVTSGTGELFF
>TRBV5-4|TRBD2|TRBJ2-1|-
TGTGCCAGCAGCATACCAGCGGGAGGGCCCGGTAATGAGCAGTTCTTC
CASSIPAGGPGNEQFF
>TRBV10-3|-|TRBJ2-1|-
TGTGCCATCAGTGAGTCGAAAGGGGTCGATGAGCAGTTCTTC
CAISESKGVDEQFF
>TRBV6-1|TRBD2|TRBJ2-2|-
TGTGCCAGCAGTGGGGGGGGTACTGTGGACACCGGGGAGCTGTTTTTT
CASSGGGTVDTGELFF
>TRBV20-1|TRBD2|TRBJ2-1|-
TGCAGTGCTCCGGCCGGGACTAGCCGCTACAATGAGCAGTTCTTC
CSAPAGTSRYNEQFF
>TRBV12-3/TRBV12-4|-|TRBJ2-1|few
TGTGCCAGCAGCGCCGACCGGGACAATGAGCAGTTCTTC
CASSADRDNEQFF